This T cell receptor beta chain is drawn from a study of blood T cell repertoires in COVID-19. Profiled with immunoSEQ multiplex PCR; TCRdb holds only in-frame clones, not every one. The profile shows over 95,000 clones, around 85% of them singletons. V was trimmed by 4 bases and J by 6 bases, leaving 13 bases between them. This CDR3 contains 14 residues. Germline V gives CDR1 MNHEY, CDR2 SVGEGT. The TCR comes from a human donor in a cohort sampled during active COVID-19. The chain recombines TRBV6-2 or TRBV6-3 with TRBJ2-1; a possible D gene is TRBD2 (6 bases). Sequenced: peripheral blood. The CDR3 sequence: CASSLPGVSNEQFF. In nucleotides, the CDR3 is TGTGCCAGCAGTTTACCGGGGGTAAGCAATGAGCAGTTCTTC.